A single sample is the source of the 13 T cell receptor beta chains below, sequenced in a study of blood T cell repertoires in COVID-19. TCRdb keeps only in-frame clones here, not all; method: immunoSEQ multiplex PCR. This table holds about 140,000 clones, 80% to 90% found once. The sample taken for sequencing was PBMCs or T cells enriched from blood (not recorded which). These receptors all stem from a man aged 60-69 years who had recovered from COVID-19.

About this clone: Within the sample, other DNA sequences also encode this same CDR3. The chain joins TRBV12-3 or TRBV12-4 to TRBJ2-2; maybe TRBD2 (6 bases). The CDR3 covers 12 residues. Trimming took 5 bases from V and 6 from J, leaving 7 bases between them. CDR3 protein: CASSTGAGELFF. As DNA, the CDR3 is TGTGCCAGCAGTACGGGAGCCGGGGAGCTGTTTTTT.

The gene calls are TRBV4-1 and TRBJ1-6; tentatively, D is TRBD1 (6 bases). Germline CDR1 reads MGHRA; CDR2 reads YSYEKL. This CDR3 is built from 18 residues. V shed 4 bases and J shed 4 bases, with 20 bases lying between them. CDR3: CASSLEAGGRGYNSPLHF. The CDR3 DNA follows: TGCGCCAGCAGCCTAGAGGCCGGGGGGAGGGGGTATAATTCACCCCTCCACTTT.

The chain links TRBV4-1 to TRBJ2-5; 9 bases are a match to TRBD1. The CDR3 is made up of 15 amino acids. Per the germline V gene, CDR1 is MGHRA and CDR2 is YSYEKL. Losses at the gene ends were 0 bases for V and 5 bases for J; bases not matched to a gene: 4. The CDR3: CASSQETGGDETQYF. The CDR3 DNA is TGCGCCAGCAGCCAAGAGACAGGGGGGGACGAGACCCAGTACTTC.

The chain carries TRBV28 and TRBJ2-7, with a tentative D call TRBD2 (5 bases). Germline CDR1 is MDHEN and CDR2 is SYDVKM. The V end was cut by 6 bases, the J end by 2 bases, with 29 bases between. This CDR3 is built from 19 residues. CDR3 loop: CASRSGHGEFTLLPYEQYF. The CDR3 DNA sequence: TGTGCCAGCAGGTCCGGTCACGGGGAGTTCACGCTTCTGCCCTACGAGCAGTACTTC.

This clone turned up a few times. This rearrangement joins TRBV7-8 to TRBJ1-3; perhaps TRBD1 as D (6 bases). The V end lost 5 bases, the J end lost 3 bases, and 14 bases lay between the germline ends. The CDR3 length is 15 residues. The germline V gene encodes CDR1 SGHVS and CDR2 FQNEAQ. The CDR3 DNA sequence: TGTGCCAGCAGCCCACTCGGGGGGCTTGGAAACACCATATATTTT. Encoded protein: CASSPLGGLGNTIYF.

This rearrangement joins TRBV2 to TRBJ2-7, with unresolved D. There are 12 residues in the CDR3. Germline V gene lookup returns CDR1 SNHLY and CDR2 FYNNEI. The germline V and J ends were trimmed by 6 bases and 0 bases, with 6 bases remaining between them. DNA of the CDR3: TGTGCCAGCAGGCCTATCTCCTACGAGCAGTACTTC. As protein: CASRPISYEQYF.

The chain is built from TRBV28 and TRBJ1-5; D is undetermined. Germline CDR1 MDHEN, CDR2 SYDVKM. The V gene lost 10 bases and the J gene lost 0 bases, with 13 bases spanning the gap. This CDR3 spans 14 amino acids. The DNA for the CDR3 is TGTGCCACCTTGACACCCTATAGCAATCAGCCCCAGCATTTT. Translated: CATLTPYSNQPQHF.

This sequence joins TRBV27 and TRBJ1-3, with D unclear. CDR3 length equals 14 residues. CDR1 MNHEY and CDR2 SMNVEV come from the germline V gene (reference sequence). Trimming removed 3 bases from V and 1 base from J, with 7 bases in between. The DNA for the CDR3 is TGTGCCAGCAGTTTCCGCGGATCTGGAAACACCATATATTTT. It yields the protein CASSFRGSGNTIYF.

The chain recombines TRBV18 with TRBJ1-6; tentative D call: TRBD1 (5 bases). Trimming stripped 0 bases from V and 12 bases from J, with 9 bases between. Germline CDR1 reads KGHSH; CDR2 reads LQKENI. CDR3 length: 13 amino acids. This chain's CDR3 is CASSPPQGIPLHF. The CDR3 DNA sequence: TGTGCCAGCTCACCACCTCAGGGCATACCCCTCCACTTT.

This clone was seen a handful of times. The chain joins TRBV5-6 to TRBJ2-6; 9 bases map to TRBD1. After removal of 4 bases from V and 0 bases from J, the junction contained 5 bases not matched to a gene. This CDR3 has 17 amino acids. The germline V gene encodes CDR1 SGHDT and CDR2 YYEEEE. The CDR3 sequence is CASSETGGHSGANVLTF. CDR3 coding DNA: TGTGCCAGCAGCGAAACAGGGGGCCACTCTGGGGCCAACGTCCTGACTTTC. The complete variable domain, with remaining parts taken from reference TRBV5-6 and TRBJ2-6, reads DAGVTQSPTHLIKTRGQQVTLRCSPKSGHDTVSWYQQALGQGPQFIFQYYEEEERQRGNFPDRFSGHQFPNYSSELNVNALLLGDSALYLCASSETGGHSGANVLTFGAGSRLTVL.

The rearrangement uses TRBV10-2 and TRBJ2-7, with 12 bases lining up with TRBD1. This CDR3 contains 14 residues. Looked up from germline, CDR1 is WSHSY and CDR2 is SAAADI. With V trimmed by 6 bases and J by 4 bases, 4 bases remained unmatched. In nucleotides, the CDR3 is TGCGCCAGCAGAAGGGGACAGGGGGCGTACGAGCAGTACTTC. Translated, it gives CASRRGQGAYEQYF.

The V gene is TRBV7-9, the J gene TRBJ2-5; the match to TRBD2 covers 12 bases. V lost 3 bases and J lost 5; bases outside the gene matches: 7. The CDR3 loop spans 16 amino acids. CDR1 and CDR2 (germline): SEHNR, FQNEAQ (reference sequence). CDR3 nucleotide sequence: TGTGCCAGCAGCTTTCGACTAGCGGGAGTGTTTGAGACCCAGTACTTC. It encodes CASSFRLAGVFETQYF.

The rearrangement joins TRBV19 to TRBJ2-1, with TRBD2 matching 12 bases. V shed 3 bases and J 6 bases; nucleotides not matched to a gene: 18. The CDR3 loop spans 20 amino acids. The germline gives CDR1 LNHDA, CDR2 SQIVND (reference sequence). CDR3 coding DNA: TGTGCCAGTAGTATCCCTTCTTCTAGCGGGAGGGCCCATAGGCTCAATGAGCAGTTCTTC. Translated, it gives CASSIPSSSGRAHRLNEQFF.